Presented here are 8 T cell receptor beta chains from one specimen sequenced in a study of blood T cell repertoires in COVID-19. Sequencing used immunoSEQ multiplex PCR; TCRdb keeps in-frame clones, though not all of them. The table has almost 300,000 clones, around nine tenths seen once. Material for sequencing was peripheral blood. The receptor source for this set is a man aged 65 to 79 with acute or convalescent COVID-19.

The chain couples TRBV18 to TRBJ2-7; D might be TRBD1 (6 bases). V dropped 6 bases and J dropped 2 bases, with 11 bases sitting between them. The CDR3 has 13 amino acids. Per germline, CDR1 KGHSH and CDR2 LQKENI. The CDR3 DNA is TGTGCCAGCTCTTTCAGGGGCGCCTACGAGCAGTACTTC. Its protein product is CASSFRGAYEQYF.

The chain is built from TRBV6-6 and TRBJ1-5; unclear D gene. V lost 0 bases to trimming and J lost 6 bases, with 12 bases between them. The germline V gene encodes CDR1 MNHNY and CDR2 SVGAGI (reference sequence). This CDR3 is built from 15 residues. The CDR3 coding sequence is TGTGCCAGCAGTTACTCGATGGGCGCGAGTCAGCCCCAGCATTTT. Protein: CASSYSMGASQPQHF.

This chain connects TRBV6-2 or TRBV6-3 to TRBJ1-6; TRBD1 matches at 10 bases. Trimming cost V 7 bases and J 8 bases; bases outside gene matches: 14. The V gene's germline CDR1 is MNHEY and CDR2 SVGEGT. The CDR3 has 17 amino acids. The CDR3 coding sequence is TGTGCCAGCAACCCACTCGGGACAGGGGCGTTCGATTCACCCCTCCACTTT. Its translation: CASNPLGTGAFDSPLHF.

The V gene is TRBV5-1, the J gene TRBJ1-1; tentatively, D is TRBD1 (5 bases). In germline, CDR1 is SGHRS, CDR2 YFSETQ. The V gene lost 0 bases and the J gene lost 4 bases, with 13 bases spanning the gap. This CDR3 has 15 amino acids. The CDR3 protein is CASSLGQPRSTEAFF. CDR3 DNA sequence: TGCGCCAGCAGCTTGGGACAGCCTAGGAGCACTGAAGCTTTCTTT.

The rearrangement links TRBV28 to TRBJ2-2, with a tentative D call TRBD1 (6 bases). Trimming pared 2 bases from V and 4 bases from J, leaving 11 bases between. The CDR3 is made up of 15 amino acids. Germline assignment: CDR1 MDHEN and CDR2 SYDVKM. CDR3 amino acids: CASSLQGWGTGELFF. CDR3 nucleotides: TGTGCCAGCAGTTTACAGGGGTGGGGCACCGGGGAGCTGTTTTTT.

This chain links TRBV3-1 (or the pseudogene TRBV3-2) with TRBJ2-1; tentative D call: TRBD2 (5 bases). There are 13 residues in the CDR3. Germline-derived CDR1 and CDR2 are LGHDT and YNNKEL (reference sequence). V lost 4 bases and J lost 10, with 14 bases in between. The CDR3 nucleotides read TGTGCCAGCAGCCCCGGACTCTCAAGGGAGCAGTTCTTC. Translation: CASSPGLSREQFF.

V is TRBV27 and J is TRBJ2-7, with D perhaps TRBD2 (6 bases). This CDR3 region has 18 residues. CDR1 is MNHEY and CDR2 is SMNVEV in the germline V gene (reference sequence). V lost 2 bases and J 4 bases, leaving 24 bases between the germline ends. The CDR3 coding sequence is TGTGCCAGCAGTTTACTTCCCTCTGGGGGAGGAGTAACTTACGAGCAGTACTTC. The encoded protein is CASSLLPSGGGVTYEQYF.

The chain combines TRBV7-8 with TRBJ1-1; 7 positions agree with TRBD1. CDR1 and CDR2 (germline): SGHVS, FQNEAQ. The CDR3 extends over 16 amino acids. The trim removed 4 bases at V and 0 bases at J, leaving 8 bases unmatched. CDR3 sequence (DNA): TGTGCCAGCAGCTCGCAACAGGGGTACATGAACACTGAAGCTTTCTTT. This codes for CASSSQQGYMNTEAFF.